Presented here are 21 T cell receptor beta chains from one specimen sequenced in a study of blood T cell repertoires in COVID-19. Assay used: immunoSEQ multiplex PCR; TCRdb lists only in-frame clones, some missing. The sample has tens of thousands of clones, 79% seen once. Sequenced material: peripheral blood. These receptors were taken from a man aged 60 to 75 with active or convalescent COVID-19.

The rearrangement links TRBV28 to TRBJ2-1; 9 positions match TRBD2. Germline V gene data show CDR1 as MDHEN and CDR2 as SYDVKM. With 7 bases clipped from V and 6 bases from J, the junction kept 16 bases outside the gene matches. This CDR3 contains 17 residues. CDR3 loop: CASTLSAGGGAINEQFF. CDR3 nucleotide sequence: TGTGCCAGCACTCTTTCGGCGGGCGGGGGGGCCATCAATGAGCAGTTCTTC.

V gene TRBV7-2 combines with J gene TRBJ1-5, with 10 bases identical to TRBD1. Trimming cost V 2 bases and J 7 bases; bases outside gene matches: 8. CDR1 is SGHTA, CDR2 FQGNSA, per germline. CDR3 size: 16 residues. CDR3 DNA sequence: TGTGCCAGCAGCTTACAAGGGACAGGGGTTGGGCAGCCCCAGCATTTT. Its translation is CASSLQGTGVGQPQHF.

The J gene is TRBJ2-7, the V gene TRBV5-5, with a possible D match to TRBD1 (6 bases). Trimming shortened V by 2 bases and J by 3 bases, and 12 bases separated the two germline ends. Germline CDR1 SGHKS, CDR2 YYEKEE (reference sequence). The CDR3 length is 14 residues. The CDR3 DNA sequence: TGTGCCAGCAGCTTAGAGACAGGATTCTACGAGCAGTACTTC. It translates to CASSLETGFYEQYF.

V is TRBV20-1 and J is TRBJ1-5; possible D gene TRBD1, 5 bases. The CDR3 totals 15 residues. Germline assignment: CDR1 DFQATT and CDR2 SNEGSKA (reference sequence). The V gene lost 3 bases and the J gene lost 0 bases, with 12 bases spanning the gap. DNA of the CDR3: TGCAGTGCTAGTACCAGGGTGGATAGCAATCAGCCCCAGCATTTT. Amino acids: CSASTRVDSNQPQHF.

This rearrangement joins TRBV5-1 to TRBJ2-2; D might be TRBD1 (6 bases). Germline CDR1 SGHRS, CDR2 YFSETQ. The length of the CDR3 is 15 residues. V was trimmed by 6 bases and J by 0 bases, leaving 12 bases between them. The CDR3 DNA sequence: TGCGCCAGCACCCGGGACATCCCGAACACCGGGGAGCTGTTTTTT. Protein: CASTRDIPNTGELFF. Combining the CDR3 with reference TRBV5-1 and TRBJ2-2 gives the whole variable domain KAGVTQTPRYLIKTRGQQVTLSCSPISGHRSVSWYQQTPGQGLQFLFEYFSETQRNKGNFPGRFSGRQFSNSRSEMNVSTLELGDSALYLCASTRDIPNTGELFFGEGSRLTVL.

This clone turned up a few times. V is TRBV5-4 and J is TRBJ2-1, with 7 nucleotides matching TRBD1. CDR1 SGHNT and CDR2 YYREEE come from the germline V gene (reference sequence). V dropped 4 bases and J dropped 1; count of bases not matched to a gene: 5. This CDR3 has 15 residues. The CDR3 sequence is CASSPTGDSYNEQFF. CDR3 sequence (DNA): TGTGCCAGCAGCCCCACAGGGGATTCCTACAATGAGCAGTTCTTC.

V usage is TRBV4-1 and J usage is TRBJ1-4, with D maybe TRBD1 (5 bases). The CDR3 has 16 residues. Germline assignment: CDR1 MGHRA and CDR2 YSYEKL. V dropped 3 bases and J dropped 7 bases, with 18 bases sitting between them. The CDR3 spells CASSQGPGGVGEKLFF. The CDR3 DNA sequence: TGCGCCAGCAGCCAGGGCCCCGGGGGGGTTGGTGAAAAACTGTTTTTT.

This chain connects TRBV2 to TRBJ2-2, with D possibly being TRBD2 (5 bases). V lost 3 bases and J 0 bases, leaving 11 bases between the germline ends. The CDR3 consists of 16 residues. CDR1 is SNHLY and CDR2 is FYNNEI in the germline V gene. In DNA form, the CDR3 reads TGTGCCAGCAGTGAGATGGACTTCGCGAACACCGGGGAGCTGTTTTTT. Translated, it gives CASSEMDFANTGELFF.

The genes are TRBV5-1 and TRBJ1-2, with D unresolved. The germline V and J ends were trimmed by 0 bases and 6 bases, with 15 bases remaining between them. The CDR3 loop spans 15 amino acids. CDR1 SGHRS and CDR2 YFSETQ come from the germline V gene. The CDR3 sequence: CASSLERSKYDGYTF. The CDR3, as DNA: TGCGCCAGCAGCTTGGAGAGGTCTAAATATGATGGCTACACCTTC.

Only a few counts were recorded for this clone. The J gene is TRBJ1-1, the V gene TRBV2; 8 bases map to TRBD1. There are 14 residues in the CDR3. J lost 7 bases, V lost 6 bases, and 10 bases had no gene match. Looked up from germline, CDR1 is SNHLY and CDR2 is FYNNEI. The DNA of the CDR3 is TGTGCCAGCAGGGCCGGGACAGGCGGACTTGAAGCTTTCTTT. It specifies CASRAGTGGLEAFF.

V is TRBV10-3 and J is TRBJ2-5; D is uncertain. Germline CDR1 ENHRY, CDR2 SYGVKD. This CDR3 has 14 residues. V lost 0 bases to trimming and J lost 1 base, with 6 bases between them. CDR3 sequence: CAISESQVQETQYF. The CDR3 region has the DNA TGTGCCATCAGTGAGTCTCAGGTCCAAGAGACCCAGTACTTC.

The rearrangement joins TRBV11-2 to TRBJ2-5, with 10 bases aligning to TRBD1. The CDR3 extends over 16 amino acids. Germline V gene sequence: CDR1 SGHAT, CDR2 FQNNGV. After removal of 3 bases from V and 0 bases from J, the junction contained 4 bases not matched to a gene. DNA of the CDR3: TGTGCCAGCAGCTTCAGGGGACAGGGGTACCAAGAGACCCAGTACTTC. It codes for CASSFRGQGYQETQYF.

V and J are TRBV5-4 and TRBJ2-7; a weak D match, TRBD2 (5 bases). The CDR3 consists of 14 residues. Trimming removed 4 bases at V and 0 bases at J, with 11 bases between. Germline V lookup: CDR1 SGHNT, CDR2 YYREEE (reference sequence). CDR3 residues: CASSVGLSSYEQYF. Written as DNA, the CDR3 is TGTGCCAGCAGCGTTGGACTTTCCTCCTACGAGCAGTACTTC.

The chain employs TRBV6-5 and TRBJ2-2; the match to TRBD2 covers 8 bases. J lost 1 base, V lost 7 bases, and 5 bases had no gene match. The CDR3 contains 15 residues. CDR1 is MNHEY, CDR2 SVGAGI, per germline. The CDR3 protein is CASTRAGVNTGELFF. Written as DNA, the CDR3 is TGTGCCAGCACCCGAGCGGGGGTGAACACCGGGGAGCTGTTTTTT.

The chain carries TRBV3-1 (or the pseudogene TRBV3-2) and TRBJ1-4; unclear D gene. CDR1 LGHDT and CDR2 YNNKEL come from the germline V gene (reference sequence). The CDR3 extends over 15 amino acids. Trimming stripped 7 bases from V and 7 bases from J, with 19 bases between. The CDR3 DNA sequence: TGTGCCAGCACTTCAATGGCGGCCCTGGGTGAAAAACTGTTTTTT. It codes for CASTSMAALGEKLFF.

There are a few counts of this clone. The chain carries TRBV9 and TRBJ1-1; D remains unclear. There are 13 residues in the CDR3. CDR1 SGDLS and CDR2 YYNGEE come from the germline V gene. The V end lost 3 bases, the J end lost 0 bases, and 6 bases lay between the germline ends. The CDR3: CASSENMNTEAFF. In DNA, the CDR3 is TGTGCCAGCAGCGAAAATATGAACACTGAAGCTTTCTTT.

The V call is TRBV3-1 (or the pseudogene TRBV3-2), the J call TRBJ1-5; TRBD1 matches 8 bases. The germline V gene has CDR1 LGHDT and CDR2 YNNKEL (reference sequence). V shed 5 bases and J 6 bases; nucleotides not matched to a gene: 6. This CDR3 is 14 amino acids long. The CDR3: CASSSRGRGQPQHF. CDR3 nucleotides: TGTGCCAGCAGCTCCAGGGGGCGAGGTCAGCCCCAGCATTTT.

The V call is TRBV7-2, the J call TRBJ2-2; TRBD2 agrees at 13 bases. V trimming: 5 bases; J trimming: 4 bases; junction bases outside the gene matches: 7. The CDR3 contains 17 residues. The germline gives CDR1 SGHTA, CDR2 FQGNSA. CDR3 nucleotide sequence: TGTGCCAGCAGCCCCGGGACTAGCGGGGCCTTCACCGGGGAGCTGTTTTTT. It specifies CASSPGTSGAFTGELFF.

The gene calls are TRBV2 and TRBJ1-5; D gene unclear. The CDR3 runs to 13 residues. V was trimmed by 4 bases and J by 5 bases, leaving 9 bases between them. In germline, CDR1 is SNHLY, CDR2 FYNNEI. CDR3 coding DNA: TGTGCCAGCAGTGGCCAAGCCGATCAGCCCCAGCATTTT. Amino acid sequence: CASSGQADQPQHF.

The chain joins TRBV28 to TRBJ1-6; D possibly corresponds to TRBD1 (6 bases). CDR3 length: 12 residues. Trimming took off 8 bases at V and 10 bases at J, with 12 bases between the two ends. CDR1 MDHEN and CDR2 SYDVKM come from the germline V gene. Here the CDR3 DNA reads TGTGCCAGCCTTTCTAGGGGGTCACCCCTCCACTTT. Protein: CASLSRGSPLHF.

V is TRBV3-1 (or the pseudogene TRBV3-2) and J is TRBJ2-5; D gene unclear. CDR1 and CDR2 (germline): LGHDT, YNNKEL (reference sequence). Trimming took 0 bases from V and 6 from J, leaving 8 bases between them. This CDR3 is built from 13 residues. The CDR3 sequence is CASSQEESQTQYF. In DNA, the CDR3 is TGTGCCAGCAGCCAAGAAGAGTCTCAGACCCAGTACTTC.